One sample yielded the 29 T cell receptor beta chains listed below, sequenced in a study of CD8 T cells in ankylosing spondylitis. General observations from the study: Among TCR beta sequences, a motif of several highly homologous variants appeared characteristic of ankylosing spondylitis blood.

TCRdb analysed the 5' RACE reads with MiXCR anew, one entry per CDR3 protein. The profile shows roughly 440,000 distinct CDR3 sequences, 17% of them singletons. For these receptors, no antigen is known. The specimen sequenced was blood, either unsorted or a sorted T cell fraction (not recorded which). These receptors came from a male donor with ankylosing spondylitis.

A few counts support this clonotype. This sequence joins TRBV30 and TRBJ2-7; D unresolved. From germline, CDR1 is GTSNPN and CDR2 SVGIG (reference sequence). The CDR3 spans 13 residues. Trimming shortened V by 3 bases and J by 4 bases, and 13 bases separated the two germline ends. The CDR3 DNA reads TGTGCCTGGAGCCCAAGGGCTTATTACGAGCAGTACTTC. Translating gives CAWSPRAYYEQYF.

This clonotype was seen a handful of times. V and J are TRBV20-1 and TRBJ2-3; 8 positions agree with TRBD2. The CDR3 extends over 14 amino acids. Germline V gene data show CDR1 as DFQATT and CDR2 as SNEGSKA (reference sequence). The CDR3 DNA follows: TGCAGGGGCTTGGGGCGGGGGGACACAGATACGCAGTATTTT. The encoded protein is CRGLGRGDTDTQYF.

The rearrangement links TRBV4-3 to TRBJ2-3; D is unclear. Trimming stripped 4 bases from V and 2 bases from J, with 16 bases between. This CDR3 has 16 residues. Per germline, CDR1 LGHNA and CDR2 YSLEER. CDR3: CASSPETGRITDTQYF. CDR3 sequence (DNA): TGCGCCAGCAGCCCAGAAACCGGACGGATCACAGATACGCAGTATTTT.

This chain joins TRBV7-9 and TRBJ1-3; no clear D. This CDR3 is 15 amino acids long. Germline CDR1 reads SEHNR; CDR2 reads FQNEAQ (reference sequence). V shed 6 bases and J shed 2 bases, with 14 bases lying between them. DNA of the CDR3: TGTGCCAGCAGAGGTCCGGGCCACACTGGAAACACCATATATTTT. It yields the protein CASRGPGHTGNTIYF.

This chain's CDR3 is CASSLEGGAYAGELFF. CDR3 coding DNA: TGTGCCAGCAGCTTAGAAGGGGGGGCCTACGCCGGGGAGCTGTTTTTT. The V and J genes are TRBV11-2 and TRBJ2-2; D possibly corresponds to TRBD2 (7 bases). The germline V and J ends were trimmed by 0 bases and 6 bases, with 14 bases remaining between them. This CDR3 region has 16 residues. The germline gives CDR1 SGHAT, CDR2 FQNNGV.

The chain carries TRBV19 and TRBJ1-1; D is undetermined. The CDR3 is 14 residues long. Germline V gene data show CDR1 as LNHDA and CDR2 as SQIVND (reference sequence). V was clipped by 6 bases and J by 1 base, with 12 bases between them. CDR3 sequence reads: CASSPPGSNTEAFF. CDR3 bases: TGTGCCAGTAGCCCCCCGGGGTCGAACACTGAAGCTTTCTTT.

The V gene is TRBV4-2, the J gene TRBJ2-1; 9 bases align to TRBD2. This CDR3 has 17 residues. Germline V gene lookup returns CDR1 LGHNA and CDR2 YNFKEQ. Trimming removed 5 bases from V and 4 bases from J; junction bases left unmatched: 12. The CDR3 loop reads CASSNPLIAGDYNEQFF. In DNA, the CDR3 is TGTGCCAGCAGCAATCCTCTCATAGCGGGGGATTACAATGAGCAGTTCTTC.

This clonotype came up a few times. V gene TRBV20-1 combines with J gene TRBJ1-6; D is ambiguous. Germline assignment: CDR1 DFQATT and CDR2 SNEGSKA (reference sequence). The germline V and J ends were trimmed by 3 bases and 0 bases, with 15 bases remaining between them. The CDR3 extends over 17 amino acids. The CDR3 DNA reads as TGCAGTGCTAGTAAGGGCAGCCAGAGCTCCTATAATTCACCCCTCCACTTT. Its protein is CSASKGSQSSYNSPLHF.

This clonotype turned up a few times. This rearrangement joins TRBV29-1 to TRBJ2-1; a possible D gene is TRBD1 (5 bases). This CDR3 spans 15 amino acids. V lost 4 bases and J lost 0, with 13 bases in between. Per germline, CDR1 SQVTM and CDR2 ANQGSEA. The chain's CDR3 is CSVAAGPSSYNEQFF. In DNA form, the CDR3 reads TGCAGCGTTGCTGCAGGGCCGAGCTCCTACAATGAGCAGTTCTTC.

This clonotype was seen a handful of times. The chain links TRBV6-1 to TRBJ1-5, with TRBD1 matching over 10 bases. The CDR3 is 15 amino acids. Germline loops: CDR1 MNHNS, CDR2 SASEGT. The V segment lost 6 bases and the J segment 3 bases; nucleotides outside the gene matches: 5. The CDR3 here is CASSRDRGPNQPQHF. The CDR3 DNA reads TGTGCCAGCAGCAGGGACAGGGGCCCCAATCAGCCCCAGCATTTT.

This clonotype was observed a handful of times. The chain has TRBV12-3 or TRBV12-4 and TRBJ1-2; D is possibly TRBD1 (5 bases). Trimming left V 6 bases short and J 0 bases short, with 11 bases between. The CDR3 is made up of 14 amino acids. For the CDR3, the DNA is TGTGCCAGCAGGCAGGGAGGATCTAACTATGGCTACACCTTC. Protein sequence: CASRQGGSNYGYTF.

This clonotype was seen at least ten times. The gene calls are TRBV11-2 and TRBJ2-7; D is unclear. The germline V and J ends were trimmed by 1 base and 3 bases, with 13 bases remaining between them. In germline, CDR1 is SGHAT, CDR2 FQNNGV. The CDR3 extends over 15 amino acids. Here the CDR3 DNA reads TGTGCCAGCAGCTTAGGACTCGACGGTATCTACGAGCAGTACTTC. It codes for CASSLGLDGIYEQYF.

This clonotype was seen more than once but under ten times. The chain combines TRBV27 with TRBJ1-4; no clear D gene. Trimming pared 3 bases from V and 6 bases from J, leaving 17 bases between. The V gene's germline CDR1 is MNHEY and CDR2 SMNVEV (reference sequence). This CDR3 spans 16 amino acids. As DNA, the CDR3 is TGTGCCAGCAGTTTTGGAACTCAAAAGGGAGATGAAAAACTGTTTTTT. Its translation is CASSFGTQKGDEKLFF.

This clonotype has more than one count but fewer than ten. The V gene is TRBV20-1, the J gene TRBJ2-1; possibly TRBD2 for D (7 bases). The CDR3 extends over 18 amino acids. V was pared by 1 base and J by 3 bases, with 22 bases between. Germline V gene data show CDR1 as DFQATT and CDR2 as SNEGSKA (reference sequence). The CDR3 nucleotides are TGCAGTGCTAGAGCCCCGTTGAGGGGGGCTAGCGGCTACAATGAGCAGTTCTTC. Translating it yields CSARAPLRGASGYNEQFF.

As DNA, the CDR3 is TGCGCCAGCAGCTTGGGAGGGTGGGACTACGAGCAGTACTTC. Amino acid sequence: CASSLGGWDYEQYF. This chain joins TRBV5-1 and TRBJ2-7, with D tentatively TRBD2 (5 bases). The germline V gene has CDR1 SGHRS and CDR2 YFSETQ. The V gene lost 0 bases and the J gene lost 3 bases, with 10 bases spanning the gap. The CDR3 extends over 14 amino acids. The whole variable domain, remainder taken from reference TRBV5-1 and TRBJ2-7, is KAGVTQTPRYLIKTRGQQVTLSCSPISGHRSVSWYQQTPGQGLQFLFEYFSETQRNKGNFPGRFSGRQFSNSRSEMNVSTLELGDSALYLCASSLGGWDYEQYFGPGTRLTVT.

The table lists this clonotype with a count of one. The CDR3 coding sequence is TGTGCCAGCAGTGCCCCGGGGTCCTACTATGGCTACACCTTC. It translates to CASSAPGSYYGYTF. This chain joins TRBV28 and TRBJ1-2, with D unresolved. The CDR3 spans 14 residues. Trimming stripped 5 bases from V and 3 bases from J, with 13 bases between. Germline V lookup: CDR1 MDHEN, CDR2 SYDVKM.

This clonotype was observed a few times. This CDR3 is missing its conserved last phenylalanine or tryptophan, likely due to a read error. Because the CDR3's place on the DNA is in doubt, the DNA is left out and the CDR3 is given as listed by TCRdb. The rearrangement links TRBV9 to TRBJ1-1. The germline CDR1 and CDR2 sequences are SGDLS and YYNGEE. The CDR3 is 15 residues long, ends included. CDR3 in amino acids: CASSVDETVHFESFS.

The rearrangement uses TRBV6-5 and TRBJ2-4, with D possibly called TRBD1 or TRBD2 (7 bases each). This CDR3 region has 13 residues. Germline V gene lookup returns CDR1 MNHEY and CDR2 SVGAGI. The V end lost 4 bases, the J end lost 9 bases, and 13 bases lay between the germline ends. The CDR3 bases are TGTGCCAGCAGTTTCGACAGGGAGGGCATTCAGTACTTC. Amino acid sequence: CASSFDREGIQYF.

This clonotype was counted only a few times. The chain combines TRBV20-1 with TRBJ1-2, with 7 positions matching TRBD1. The CDR3 sequence is 13 residues long. CDR1 DFQATT and CDR2 SNEGSKA come from the germline V gene (reference sequence). V shed 5 bases, J shed 1 base, and the junction held 4 bases outside the gene matches. This CDR3 is CSAGDSVNYGYTF. CDR3 DNA sequence: TGCAGTGCTGGGGACAGTGTTAACTATGGCTACACCTTC.

The V call is TRBV7-2, the J call TRBJ2-7; 12 bases map to TRBD2. Trimming cost V 4 bases and J 2 bases; bases outside gene matches: 3. This CDR3 has 15 residues. CDR1 and CDR2 from the germline V gene are SGHTA and FQGNSA. CDR3 region: CASSSRLAGAYEQYF. As DNA, the CDR3 is TGTGCCAGCAGCTCGAGACTAGCGGGAGCCTACGAGCAGTACTTC.

This chain connects TRBV20-1 to TRBJ2-2, with 13 positions matching TRBD2. V was clipped by 3 bases and J by 4 bases; unmatched bases: 14. Germline CDR1 is DFQATT and CDR2 is SNEGSKA (reference sequence). The CDR3 runs to 19 residues. CDR3 nucleotides: TGCAGTGCTAGCTTTCTCGGACTAGCGGGAGCGGGGGGCACCGGGGAGCTGTTTTTT. It is translated as CSASFLGLAGAGGTGELFF.

This clonotype has just a few counts. The chain recombines TRBV4-2 with TRBJ2-2, with D unresolved. Germline V lookup: CDR1 LGHNA, CDR2 YNFKEQ. This CDR3 has 15 amino acids. Trimming left V 4 bases short and J 3 bases short, with 12 bases between. CDR3 residues: CASSPTALDTGELFF. CDR3 in DNA: TGTGCCAGCAGCCCTACAGCGCTGGACACCGGGGAGCTGTTTTTT.

The chain is built from TRBV28 and TRBJ2-7; 10 bases map to TRBD1. V shed 7 bases, J shed 6 bases, and the junction held 6 bases outside the gene matches. Germline loops: CDR1 MDHEN, CDR2 SYDVKM. The CDR3 extends over 13 amino acids. This CDR3 reads CASIRTGGSEQYF. CDR3 nucleotides: TGTGCCAGCATAAGGACAGGGGGATCCGAGCAGTACTTC.

This clonotype was detected only a few times. The rearrangement joins TRBV30 to TRBJ2-3; 9 nucleotides match TRBD2. The CDR3 consists of 15 residues. V lost 2 bases, J lost 1 base, and 4 bases stayed unmatched. The V gene's germline CDR1 is GTSNPN and CDR2 SVGIG (reference sequence). CDR3 coding DNA: TGTGCCTGGAGTTTAATAGCGGGGGGCACAGATACGCAGTATTTT. Protein product: CAWSLIAGGTDTQYF.

The CDR3 DNA reads as TGTGCCAGCAGCCTATTTGAACCGGGACAGGGTAATGGCTACACCTTC. This codes for CASSLFEPGQGNGYTF. The rearrangement joins TRBV28 to TRBJ1-2, with TRBD1 matching 9 bases. Per the germline V gene, CDR1 is MDHEN and CDR2 is SYDVKM. CDR3 length equals 16 residues. V shed 6 bases and J 6 bases; nucleotides not matched to a gene: 14.

This clonotype has only a few counts. CDR3 residues: CASSLERGSTEAFF. The DNA for the CDR3 is TGCGCCAGCAGCTTGGAGAGGGGGAGTACTGAAGCTTTCTTT. The chain employs TRBV5-1 and TRBJ1-1; perhaps TRBD1 as D (6 bases). The V and J ends lost 0 bases and 5 bases respectively, with 11 bases between them. Germline CDR1 is SGHRS and CDR2 is YFSETQ. The CDR3 sequence is 14 residues long. The entire variable domain, with the rest obtained from reference TRBV5-1 and TRBJ1-1, is as follows: KAGVTQTPRYLIKTRGQQVTLSCSPISGHRSVSWYQQTPGQGLQFLFEYFSETQRNKGNFPGRFSGRQFSNSRSEMNVSTLELGDSALYLCASSLERGSTEAFFGQGTRLTVV.

This rearrangement joins TRBV27 to TRBJ1-4; no clear D. Per germline, CDR1 MNHEY and CDR2 SMNVEV (reference sequence). The CDR3 loop spans 16 amino acids. With 5 bases removed from V and 0 bases from J, the gap between germline ends came to 13 bases. The CDR3 spells CASSNKAGATNEKLFF. CDR3 DNA sequence: TGTGCCAGCAGTAATAAGGCTGGGGCAACTAATGAAAAACTGTTTTTT.

In this sample, this clonotype turned up a few times. V is TRBV30 and J is TRBJ2-5, with 7 bases aligning to TRBD2. The germline V gene has CDR1 GTSNPN and CDR2 SVGIG (reference sequence). CDR3 size: 18 residues. The trim removed 0 bases at V and 9 bases at J, leaving 22 bases unmatched. The CDR3 region is CAWSVLGRVGTKVWSQYF. CDR3 in DNA: TGTGCCTGGAGTGTACTAGGACGGGTCGGGACTAAAGTATGGTCCCAGTACTTC. Full variable domain (rest looked up from reference TRBV30 and TRBJ2-5): SQTIHQWPATLVQPVGSPLSLECTVEGTSNPNLYWYRQAAGRGLQLLFYSVGIGQISSEVPQNLSASRPQDRQFILSSKKLLLSDSGFYLCAWSVLGRVGTKVWSQYFGPGTRLLVL.

The chain recombines TRBV7-2 with TRBJ1-1; D gene uncertain. In germline, CDR1 is SGHTA, CDR2 FQGNSA. Between the trimmed V and J ends, which lost 4 bases and 0 bases, there was a span of 9 bases. The length of the CDR3 is 14 residues. CDR3 protein: CASSSKSMNTEAFF. DNA of the CDR3: TGTGCCAGCAGCTCCAAGTCTATGAACACTGAAGCTTTCTTT.